This TCR beta chain appears in the sequencing data of a study of blood T cell repertoires in COVID-19. Whole-study context: The origin of the acute and convalescent COVID-19 samples was the United States, Italy and Spain. Sample material is recorded as cDNA or gDNA derived from T cells, B-cell-depleted T cells, or PBMCs.

How the authors handled the data: Counts of nucleated cells, estimated from reference gene primer amplification, were obtained. Using immunoSEQ multiplex PCR, the repertoire was profiled, and TCRdb retains in-frame clones only, with some absent. V and J calls and clone size are those listed in that table; D and trimming were worked out from the DNA. The sample has around 230,000 clones; around 82% are singletons. Germline lookup yields CDR1 LNHNV and CDR2 YYDKDF (reference sequence). The V gene lost 0 bases and the J gene lost 1 base, with 7 bases spanning the gap. The CDR3 covers 14 residues. The sequenced sample was peripheral blood. The clonotype originates from a woman between 45 and 65 years old with acute or convalescent COVID-19. J is TRBJ2-7 and V is TRBV15, with D maybe TRBD1 (6 bases). The chain's CDR3 is CATSRDTGSYEQYF. The CDR3 region has the DNA TGTGCCACCAGCAGAGACACAGGGTCCTACGAGCAGTACTTC.